This T cell receptor beta chain derives from a study of T cell responses to AZD1222 COVID-19 vaccine. Study-level background: Second-dose timings of about 4 or about 12 weeks were pooled.

The CDR3 is made up of 17 amino acids. Germline V gives CDR1 MDHEN, CDR2 SYDVKM. Losses at the gene ends were 5 bases for V and 4 bases for J; bases not matched to a gene: 12. Whole-study results and caveats: Baseline seropositivity occurred in only a handful of AZD1222 recipients. The sample set comprised mostly white British donors with more females, and clonal diversity was possibly underestimated. The repertoires were collected only after the peak T cell response.

About this clone itself: The target antigen is unknown.

Here immunoSEQ multiplex PCR was the method, and the copy in TCRdb shows in-frame clones only, minus some. The table records some 130,000 clones, over 85% of them present only once. The sample consisted of peripheral blood, taken on day 0 of AZD1222 vaccination. The source is an adult in good health. The chain is built from TRBV28 and TRBJ2-2; 8 bases are a match to TRBD2. The CDR3 coding sequence is TGTGCCAGCAGTCGATTGAGGACTAGCCTCTTCACCGGGGAGCTGTTTTTT. Its translation is CASSRLRTSLFTGELFF.